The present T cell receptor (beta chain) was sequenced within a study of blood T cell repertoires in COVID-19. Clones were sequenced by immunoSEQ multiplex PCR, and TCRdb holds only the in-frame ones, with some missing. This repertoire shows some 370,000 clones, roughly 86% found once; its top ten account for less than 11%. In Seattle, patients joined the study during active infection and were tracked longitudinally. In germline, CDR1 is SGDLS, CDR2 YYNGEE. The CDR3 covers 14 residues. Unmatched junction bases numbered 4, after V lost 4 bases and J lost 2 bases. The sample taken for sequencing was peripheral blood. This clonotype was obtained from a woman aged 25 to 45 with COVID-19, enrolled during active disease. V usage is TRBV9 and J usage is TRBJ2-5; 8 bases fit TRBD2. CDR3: CASSPLAVQETQYF. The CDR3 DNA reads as TGTGCCAGCAGCCCACTAGCGGTACAAGAGACCCAGTACTTC.